A selection of T cell receptor beta chains follows, all from one sample in a study of cytomegalovirus exposure and HLA in healthy donors. Some clones are missing from TCRdb's copy, which holds only in-frame ones; the method was immunoSEQ multiplex PCR. The sample lists nearly 200,000 clones, more than 75% occurring once. Sequencing was done on a sample of PBMCs. The receptors here all came from a man aged 25-45 years in good health and CMV-seronegative. Each CDR3 is given with its conserved first and last residue. D genes are given only for firm matches. Clone size is given for some rows only: seen once, a few or many times, or a class if the clone is expanded.

16 | - | - | TRBJ1-1 | TRBV28 | CASSSGVRGWGTEAFF | TGTGCCAGCAGTTCAGGAGTCAGGGGATGGGGAACTGAAGCTTTCTTT
12 | once | TRBD1 | TRBJ1-2 | TRBV30 | CAWAPTGAPYTF | TGTGCCTGGGCCCCGACAGGGGCACCCTACACCTTC
14 | - | TRBD2 | TRBJ2-7 | TRBV6-5 | CASSREGLTYEQYF | TGTGCCAGCAGCAGGGAGGGCCTGACCTACGAGCAGTACTTC
15 | - | - | TRBJ2-7 | TRBV30 | CAWDPGQGQNNEQYF | TGTGCCTGGGACCCCGGGCAGGGCCAAAACAACGAGCAGTACTTC
14 | - | - | TRBJ1-5 | TRBV5-6 | CASSLIRSNQPQHF | TGTGCCAGCAGCTTAATCAGAAGCAATCAGCCCCAGCATTTT
16 | once | TRBD2 | TRBJ2-3 | TRBV30 | CAWCAGGLAAADTQYF | TGTGCCTGGTGCGCAGGGGGACTAGCAGCGGCAGATACGCAGTATTTT
15 | once | TRBD1 | TRBJ1-4 | TRBV11-2 | CASSLEGTGRFKLFF | TGTGCCAGCAGCTTAGAGGGGACAGGGAGGTTCAAACTGTTTTTT
11 | few | - | TRBJ1-3 | TRBV29-1 | CSGVYGDTIYF | TGCAGCGGGGTCTACGGGGACACCATATATTTT
13 | - | TRBD1 | TRBJ1-1 | TRBV27 | CASSPTGQGFAFF | TGTGCCAGCAGCCCAACGGGACAGGGGTTTGCTTTCTTT
12 | - | TRBD1 | TRBJ1-2 | TRBV29-1 | CSGTQGVGGYTF | TGCAGCGGAACACAGGGGGTGGGGGGCTACACCTTC
15 | - | TRBD1 | TRBJ2-3 | TRBV9 | CASSVRAQGLHTQYF | TGTGCCAGCAGCGTCCGAGCACAGGGGCTGCATACGCAGTATTTT
16 | once | - | TRBJ2-7 | TRBV13 | CASSLGARTELYEQYF | TGTGCCAGCAGCTTAGGGGCGAGGACAGAACTCTACGAGCAGTACTTC
15 | - | TRBD1 | TRBJ1-1 | TRBV28 | CASRSPRQGNTEAFF | TGTGCCAGCAGATCTCCACGACAGGGCAACACTGAAGCTTTCTTT
13 | - | - | TRBJ2-1 | TRBV5-6 | CASSLHSFNEQFF | TGTGCCAGCAGCTTGCACAGCTTCAATGAGCAGTTCTTC
13 | - | - | TRBJ2-5 | TRBV19 | CASSVGLGDTQYF | TGTGCCAGTAGTGTGGGACTGGGGGATACCCAGTACTTC
16 | - | - | TRBJ2-4 | TRBV6-6 | CASSPGQTLAKNSQYF | TGTGCCAGCAGTCCAGGACAGACTTTAGCCAAAAACAGTCAGTACTTC
17 | - | TRBD1 | TRBJ2-1 | TRBV28 | CASSLLPGYRGQREQFF | TGTGCCAGCAGTTTATTGCCCGGGTACAGGGGGCAAAGGGAGCAGTTCTTC
17 | few | - | TRBJ1-1 | TRBV15 | CATSRVPIRQTNTEAFF | TGTGCCACCAGCAGAGTTCCCATTCGACAGACGAACACTGAAGCTTTCTTT
14 | - | TRBD1 | TRBJ1-4 | TRBV7-9 | CASSLAGGHEKLFF | TGTGCCAGCAGCTTAGCAGGGGGCCACGAAAAACTGTTTTTT